A selection of T cell receptor beta chains follows, all from one sample in a study of T cell responses to AZD1222 COVID-19 vaccine. Here immunoSEQ multiplex PCR was the method, and the copy in TCRdb shows in-frame clones only, minus some. The repertoire holds 130,000 to 150,000 clones, with less than 95% as singletons. This specimen was peripheral blood, taken on day 0 of AZD1222 vaccination. The receptors stem from an adult in good health. Both conserved end residues are part of each CDR3. D genes are given only for firm matches. Not all rows give a size; the values are once, few, many and, for expanded clones, a class.

>TRBD2|19|TRBV10-2|TRBJ2-5|NA
TGCGCCAGCAGTGATGATTATGGGACTAGCGGAAGAAGGGGAGAGACCCAGTACTTC
CASSDDYGTSGRRGETQYF
>NA|13|TRBV11-2|TRBJ2-1|NA
TGTGCCAGCAGCTTAGGCAGGAGGAATGAGCAGTTCTTC
CASSLGRRNEQFF
>TRBD1|12|TRBV28|TRBJ1-5|NA
TGTGCCGGGACAGGGAGGGGACAGCCCCAGCATTTT
CAGTGRGQPQHF
>TRBD1|13|TRBV5-4|TRBJ2-1|NA
TGTGCCAGCGGATACAGGGGGAGCAATGAGCAGTTCTTC
CASGYRGSNEQFF
>NA|14|TRBV28|TRBJ1-3|few
TGTGCCAGCAGTGCCGGATTCTCCGGAAACACCATATATTTT
CASSAGFSGNTIYF
>TRBD2|13|TRBV2|TRBJ2-1|NA
TGTGCCGGCCTAGCGGGGTCAACCAATGAGCAGTTCTTC
CAGLAGSTNEQFF
>NA|16|TRBV5-4|TRBJ2-1|NA
TGTGCCAGCAGACCCTCTACCACGCGGACGGGCAATGAGCAGTTCTTC
CASRPSTTRTGNEQFF
>NA|16|TRBV24-1|TRBJ1-2|NA
TGTGCCACCAGTGACTCCTCCACCGGGAGTCTCTATGGCTACACCTTC
CATSDSSTGSLYGYTF
>NA|15|TRBV28|TRBJ1-1|NA
TGTGCCAGCAGTTTACTCCTGCAGGGAAGGACTGAAGCTTTCTTT
CASSLLLQGRTEAFF
>TRBD1|15|TRBV2|TRBJ1-5|NA
TGTGCCAGCAACGGACAGGGCGGCAGCAATCAGCCCCAGCATTTT
CASNGQGGSNQPQHF
>NA|13|TRBV7-8|TRBJ1-1|NA
TGTGCCAGCAGCTTATGGCGGGATGGTGAAGCTTTCTTT
CASSLWRDGEAFF
>TRBD1|14|TRBV5-1|TRBJ1-1|NA
TGCGCCAGCAGCCGCACAGGGGGCGAAACTGAAGCTTTCTTT
CASSRTGGETEAFF
>NA|13|TRBV6-4|TRBJ2-3|NA
TGTGCCAGCGCAGGGACTTACACAGATACGCAGTATTTT
CASAGTYTDTQYF
>NA|14|TRBV7-2|TRBJ1-4|NA
TGTGCCAGCAGCTTGGGCAGGATTAATGAAAAACTGTTTTTT
CASSLGRINEKLFF
>TRBD1|17|TRBV6-1|TRBJ1-3|few
TGTGCCAGCAGTGAATTTCGCGGGACAGGGTCCGGAAACACCATATATTTT
CASSEFRGTGSGNTIYF
>TRBD1|15|TRBV15|TRBJ1-4|once
TGTGCCACCAGCTTGTCACCGGGACAGAATGAAAAACTGTTTTTT
CATSLSPGQNEKLFF
>TRBD1|17|TRBV15|TRBJ1-1|NA
TGTGCCACCAGCTCGGAAGCGACAGGGGGCGCGTACACTGAAGCTTTCTTT
CATSSEATGGAYTEAFF
>TRBD1|14|TRBV2|TRBJ1-2|NA
TGTGCCAGCACCACTCAGGGGGCGGACTATGGCTACACCTTC
CASTTQGADYGYTF
>NA|19|TRBV15|TRBJ1-3|NA
TGTGCCACCAGCAGAGATAACCCTATACAGACGTTCTCTGGAAACACCATATATTTT
CATSRDNPIQTFSGNTIYF
>NA|16|TRBV4-1|TRBJ1-4|once
TGCGCCAGCAGCCAAGGCTCCGGGACCTCGGGTGGAAAACTGTTTTTT
CASSQGSGTSGGKLFF
>NA|13|TRBV5-1|TRBJ2-1|once
TGCGCCAGCGCGTCAGAATATCTTGACGAGCAGTTCTTC
CASASEYLDEQFF
>TRBD1|16|TRBV25-1|TRBJ1-4|NA
TGTGCCAGCAGCCACAGGGGACGCGCAACTAATGAAAAACTGTTTTTT
CASSHRGRATNEKLFF
>NA|14|TRBV7-2|TRBJ2-5|NA
TGTGCCAGCAGCTTAAGGACTACCCAAGAGACCCAGTACTTC
CASSLRTTQETQYF
>NA|15|TRBV11-1|TRBJ1-1|NA
TGTGCCAGCAGCTTAAGTTCGAGCTTGAACACTGAAGCTTTCTTT
CASSLSSSLNTEAFF
>TRBD1|15|TRBV19|TRBJ1-2|NA
TGTGCCAGTAGTACTGCCCGACAGGGTGGCTATGGCTACACCTTC
CASSTARQGGYGYTF
>NA|15|TRBV21-1|TRBJ1-1|NA
TGTGCCAGCAGACCCCAGGGACAGCTAAACACTGAAGCTTTCTTT
CASRPQGQLNTEAFF
>NA|13|TRBV19|TRBJ2-7|NA
TGTGCCAGTAGTATTTGGTGGGGCTACGAGCAGTACTTC
CASSIWWGYEQYF
>NA|15|TRBV4-3|TRBJ1-4|NA
TGCGCCAGCAGCCAAGGGGGCAGTTATAACGAAAAACTGTTTTTT
CASSQGGSYNEKLFF
>NA|13|TRBV14|TRBJ1-3|NA
TGTGCCAGCACCATCGGGGGGCTCGACACCATATATTTT
CASTIGGLDTIYF
>NA|14|TRBV19|TRBJ2-3|NA
TGTGCCAGTAGTCCCAGGACGAGAACAGATACGCAGTATTTT
CASSPRTRTDTQYF
>NA|14|TRBV28|TRBJ1-6|once
TGTGCCAGCAGTTTTTACCAAGATAATTCACCCCTCCACTTT
CASSFYQDNSPLHF
>NA|14|TRBV6-2/TRBV6-3|TRBJ1-2|NA
TGTGCCAGCAGTTACTTTACGGGTAACTATGGCTACACCTTC
CASSYFTGNYGYTF
>NA|14|TRBV7-8|TRBJ1-1|NA
TGTGCCAGCAGCTTAGTTACCGGGAGCACTGAAGCTTTCTTT
CASSLVTGSTEAFF
>TRBD1|17|TRBV14|TRBJ2-7|NA
TGTGCCAGCAGCCGCCTGAGTGGGGACAGGATACCCTACGAGCAGTACTTC
CASSRLSGDRIPYEQYF
>NA|15|TRBV29-1|TRBJ2-1|NA
TGCAGCGTTGAAGATGGGGTTAGCTCCTACAATGAGCAGTTCTTC
CSVEDGVSSYNEQFF
>NA|16|TRBV11-1|TRBJ1-6|NA
TGTGCCAGCAGCTTTAGGGCAGACCAGGTGGATTCACCCCTCCACTTT
CASSFRADQVDSPLHF
>TRBD1|15|TRBV30|TRBJ1-2|NA
TGTGCCTGGAGTGTTTTGGGGACAGGCACGGATGGCTACACCTTC
CAWSVLGTGTDGYTF
>NA|13|TRBV29-1|TRBJ1-2|once
TGCAGCGTTGAAGACACAGGCTGGCATGGCTACACCTTC
CSVEDTGWHGYTF
>TRBD1|13|TRBV28|TRBJ1-2|NA
TGTGCCAGCAGTTCCTCAGGAGGGGGCGGCTACACCTTC
CASSSSGGGGYTF
>NA|14|TRBV7-3|TRBJ2-2|NA
TGTGCCAGCAGCCCAAAGACAGGCCCCGGGGAGCTGTTTTTT
CASSPKTGPGELFF